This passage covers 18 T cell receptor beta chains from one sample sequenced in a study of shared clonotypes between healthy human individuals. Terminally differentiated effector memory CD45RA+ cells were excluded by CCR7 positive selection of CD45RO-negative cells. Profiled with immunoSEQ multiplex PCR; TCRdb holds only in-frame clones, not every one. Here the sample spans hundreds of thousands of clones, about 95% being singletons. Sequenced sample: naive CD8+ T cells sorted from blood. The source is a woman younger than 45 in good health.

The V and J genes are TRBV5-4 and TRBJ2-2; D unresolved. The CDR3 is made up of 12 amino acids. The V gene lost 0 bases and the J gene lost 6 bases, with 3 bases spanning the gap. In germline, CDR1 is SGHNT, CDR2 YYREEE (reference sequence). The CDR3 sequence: CASSLGAGELFF. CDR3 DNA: TGTGCCAGCAGCTTGGGAGCCGGGGAGCTGTTTTTT.

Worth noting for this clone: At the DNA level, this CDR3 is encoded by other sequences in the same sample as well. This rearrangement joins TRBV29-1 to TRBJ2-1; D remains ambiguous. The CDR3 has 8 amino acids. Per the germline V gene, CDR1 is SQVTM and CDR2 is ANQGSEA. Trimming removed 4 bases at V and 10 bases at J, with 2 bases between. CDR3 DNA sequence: TGCAGCGTTGGAGAGCAGTTCTTC. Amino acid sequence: CSVGEQFF.

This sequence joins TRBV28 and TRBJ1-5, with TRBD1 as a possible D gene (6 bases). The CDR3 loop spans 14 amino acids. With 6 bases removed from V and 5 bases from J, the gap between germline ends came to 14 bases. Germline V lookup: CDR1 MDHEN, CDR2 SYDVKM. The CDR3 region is CASRRDTRYQPQHF. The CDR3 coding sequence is TGTGCCAGCAGGAGGGACACCCGCTATCAGCCCCAGCATTTT.

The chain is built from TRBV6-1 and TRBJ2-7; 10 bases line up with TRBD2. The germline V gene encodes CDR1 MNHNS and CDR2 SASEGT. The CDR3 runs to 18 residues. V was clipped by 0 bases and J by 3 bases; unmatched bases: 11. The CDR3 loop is CASSEARGLAELDYEQYF. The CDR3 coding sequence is TGTGCCAGCAGTGAAGCGCGAGGACTAGCGGAGCTGGACTACGAGCAGTACTTC.

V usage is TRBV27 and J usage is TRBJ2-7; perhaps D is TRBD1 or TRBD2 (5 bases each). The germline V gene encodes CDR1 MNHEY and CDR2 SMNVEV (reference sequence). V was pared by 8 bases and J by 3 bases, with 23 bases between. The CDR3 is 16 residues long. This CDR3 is CASSPSAGTQVYEQYF. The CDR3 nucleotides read TGTGCCAGCTCTCCCTCGGCCGGGACCCAGGTCTACGAGCAGTACTTC.

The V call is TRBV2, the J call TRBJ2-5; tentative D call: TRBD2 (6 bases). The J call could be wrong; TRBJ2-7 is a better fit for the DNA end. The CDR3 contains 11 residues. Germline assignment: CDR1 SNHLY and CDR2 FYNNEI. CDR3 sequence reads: CAIGSSYEQYF. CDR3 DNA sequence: TGTGCCATCGGGAGCTCCTACGAGCAGTACTTC.

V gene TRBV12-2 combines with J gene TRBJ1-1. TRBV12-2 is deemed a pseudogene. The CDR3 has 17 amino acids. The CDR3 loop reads CASRLPQGQSMNTEAFF. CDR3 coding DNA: TGTGCAAGTCGCTTACCGCAAGGGCAGTCTATGAACACTGAAGCTTTCTTT.

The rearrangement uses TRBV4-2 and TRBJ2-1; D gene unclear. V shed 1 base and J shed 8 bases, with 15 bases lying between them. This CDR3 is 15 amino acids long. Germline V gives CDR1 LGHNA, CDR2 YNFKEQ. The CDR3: CASSQGLVGLDEQFF. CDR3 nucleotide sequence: TGTGCCAGCAGCCAAGGTCTGGTAGGCCTCGATGAGCAGTTCTTC.

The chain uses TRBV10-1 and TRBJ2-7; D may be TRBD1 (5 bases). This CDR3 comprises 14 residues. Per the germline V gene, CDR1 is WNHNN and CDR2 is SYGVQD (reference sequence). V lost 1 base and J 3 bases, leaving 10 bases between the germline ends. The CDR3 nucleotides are TGCGCCAGCAGTGAGTATAAGGGGAACTACGAGCAGTACTTC. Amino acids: CASSEYKGNYEQYF.

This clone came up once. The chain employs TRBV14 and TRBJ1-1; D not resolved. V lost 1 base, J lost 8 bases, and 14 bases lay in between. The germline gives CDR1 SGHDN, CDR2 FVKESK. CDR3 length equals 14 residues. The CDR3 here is CASSQAKIIAEAFF. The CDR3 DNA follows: TGTGCCAGCAGCCAAGCTAAAATTATCGCCGAAGCTTTCTTT.

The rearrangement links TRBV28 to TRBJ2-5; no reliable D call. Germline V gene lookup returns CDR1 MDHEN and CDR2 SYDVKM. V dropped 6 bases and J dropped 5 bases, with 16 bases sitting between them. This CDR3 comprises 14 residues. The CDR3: CASSLRPSRETQYF. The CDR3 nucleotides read TGTGCCAGCAGCCTCAGACCCTCACGGGAGACCCAGTACTTC.

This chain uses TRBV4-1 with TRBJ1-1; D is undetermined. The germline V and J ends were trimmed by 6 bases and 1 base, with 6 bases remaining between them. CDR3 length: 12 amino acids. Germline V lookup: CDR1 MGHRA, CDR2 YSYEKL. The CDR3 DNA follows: TGCGCCAGCAGGGGTGGGAACACTGAAGCTTTCTTT. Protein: CASRGGNTEAFF.

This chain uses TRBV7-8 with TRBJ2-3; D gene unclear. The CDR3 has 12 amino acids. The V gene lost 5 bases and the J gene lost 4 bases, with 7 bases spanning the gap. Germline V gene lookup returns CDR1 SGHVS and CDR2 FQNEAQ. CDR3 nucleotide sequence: TGTGCCAGCAGCCCGACCCCAGATACGCAGTATTTT. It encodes CASSPTPDTQYF.

CDR3 region: CASSPSGPLSYEQYF. CDR3 coding DNA: TGTGCCAGCAGCCCCTCCGGGCCTTTGTCCTACGAGCAGTACTTC. The chain uses TRBV5-5 and TRBJ2-7; no reliable D call. Germline CDR1 SGHKS, CDR2 YYEKEE (reference sequence). V lost 4 bases, J lost 1 base, and 15 bases lay in between. The CDR3 sequence is 15 residues long.

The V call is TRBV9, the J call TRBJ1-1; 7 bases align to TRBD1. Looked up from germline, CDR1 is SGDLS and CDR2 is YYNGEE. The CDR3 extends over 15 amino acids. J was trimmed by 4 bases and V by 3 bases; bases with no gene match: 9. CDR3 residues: CASSGRDSVLTEAFF. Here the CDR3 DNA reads TGTGCCAGCAGCGGCCGGGACAGTGTTCTCACTGAAGCTTTCTTT.

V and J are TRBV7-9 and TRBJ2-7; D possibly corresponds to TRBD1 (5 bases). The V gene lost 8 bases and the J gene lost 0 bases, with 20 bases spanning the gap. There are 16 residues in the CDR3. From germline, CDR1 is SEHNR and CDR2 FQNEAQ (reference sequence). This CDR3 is CASSPLKGQSSYEQYF. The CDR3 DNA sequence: TGTGCCAGCTCGCCTCTTAAAGGACAAAGCTCCTACGAGCAGTACTTC.

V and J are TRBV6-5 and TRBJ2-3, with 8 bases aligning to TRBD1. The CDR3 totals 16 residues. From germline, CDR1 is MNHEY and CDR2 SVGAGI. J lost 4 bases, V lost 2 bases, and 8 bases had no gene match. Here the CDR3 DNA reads TGTGCCAGCAGTTACCGCTCGACAGGGGAGGCAGATACGCAGTATTTT. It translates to CASSYRSTGEADTQYF.

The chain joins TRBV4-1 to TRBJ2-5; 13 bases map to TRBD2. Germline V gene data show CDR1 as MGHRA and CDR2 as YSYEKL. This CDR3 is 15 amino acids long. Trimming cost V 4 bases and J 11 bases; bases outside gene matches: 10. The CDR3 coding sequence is TGCGCCAGCAGCCGAAGACTAGCGGGAGGTTGGGAGCAGTACTTC. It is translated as CASSRRLAGGWEQYF.